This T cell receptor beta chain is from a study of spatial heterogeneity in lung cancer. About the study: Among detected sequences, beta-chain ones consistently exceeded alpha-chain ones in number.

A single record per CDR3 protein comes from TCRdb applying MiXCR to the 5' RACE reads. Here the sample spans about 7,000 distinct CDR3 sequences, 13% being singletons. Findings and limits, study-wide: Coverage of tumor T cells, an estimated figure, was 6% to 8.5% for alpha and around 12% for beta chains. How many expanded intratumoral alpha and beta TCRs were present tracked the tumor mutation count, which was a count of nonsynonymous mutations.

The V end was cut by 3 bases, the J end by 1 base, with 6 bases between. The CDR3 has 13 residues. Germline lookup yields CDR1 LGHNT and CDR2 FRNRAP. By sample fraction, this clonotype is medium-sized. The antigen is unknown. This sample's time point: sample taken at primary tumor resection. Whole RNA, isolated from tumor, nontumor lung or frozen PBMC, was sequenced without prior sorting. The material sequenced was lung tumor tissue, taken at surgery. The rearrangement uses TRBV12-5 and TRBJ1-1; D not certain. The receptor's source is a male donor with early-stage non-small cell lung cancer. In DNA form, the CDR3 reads TGTGCTAGTGGTTTAAGAGGGAACACTGAAGCTTTCTTT. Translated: CASGLRGNTEAFF. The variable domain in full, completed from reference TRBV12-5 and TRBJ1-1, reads DARVTQTPRHKVTEMGQEVTMRCQPILGHNTVFWYRQTMMQGLELLAYFRNRAPLDDSGMPKDRFSAEMPDATLATLKIQPSEPRDSAVYFCASGLRGNTEAFFGQGTRLTVV.